Listed below are T cell receptor beta chains from one sample, sequenced in a study of tumor-infiltrating lymphocytes in oesophageal squamous cell carcinoma. MiXCR, applied by TCRdb to the PCR reads, yields one record per CDR3 protein. The table includes over 10,000 distinct CDR3 sequences, more than 55% detected once. The sample comprised esophageal tumor tissue. These receptors came from a female donor with esophageal squamous cell carcinoma. CDR3s include the opening cysteine and the closing phenylalanine or tryptophan. D genes are given only for firm matches. Not all rows give a size; the values are once, few, many and, for expanded clones, a class.

V	size	D	J	DNA	CDR3
TRBV11-2	many	TRBD1	TRBJ2-4	TGTGCCAGCAGACCCAGACAGGGGGACGGGAGAGCCAAAAACATTCAGTACTTC	CASRPRQGDGRAKNIQYF
TRBV12-3/TRBV12-4	few	NA	TRBJ2-5	TGTGCCAGCAGCCAGGGAGTCGCGGTGGTGTCTGAGACCCAGTACTTC	CASSQGVAVVSETQYF
TRBV24-1	many	NA	TRBJ2-6	TGTGCCACCAGTGATTTGAGGGGTTCTGGGGCCAACGTCCTGACTTTC	CATSDLRGSGANVLTF
TRBV6-6	NA	NA	TRBJ2-7	TGTGCCAGCAATCCTGCGAGGAGTACCTACGAGCAGTACTTC	CASNPARSTYEQYF
TRBV7-3	NA	NA	TRBJ1-4	TGTGCCAGCAGCCGGGACGGTGAAAAACTGTTTTTT	CASSRDGEKLFF
TRBV28	NA	NA	TRBJ2-5	TGTGCCAGCATAGGTTATCGGGAGACCCAGTACTTC	CASIGYRETQYF
TRBV7-3	NA	TRBD2	TRBJ2-1	TGTGCCAGCAGCCCTCCGGGACTAGCGGGAGCTAATGAGCAGTTCTTC	CASSPPGLAGANEQFF
TRBV7-2	few	NA	TRBJ2-3	TGTGCCAGCAGCTTAAATGGGAACACAGATACGCAGTATTTT	CASSLNGNTDTQYF
TRBV7-2	NA	NA	TRBJ1-1	TGTGCCAGCAGCTTTCAGGTGAACACTGAAGCTTTCTTT	CASSFQVNTEAFF
TRBV6-6	NA	NA	TRBJ1-2	TGTGCCAGCAGTTACAGTCAGTCGTCCTATAGCTACACCTTC	CASSYSQSSYSYTF
TRBV7-8	NA	TRBD2	TRBJ2-3	TGTGCCAGCAGCTTTCCTCTAGCGGGGACCCCCGTGGGGGTAGATACGCAGTATTTT	CASSFPLAGTPVGVDTQYF
TRBV7-2	few	NA	TRBJ2-7	TGTGCCAGCAGCTTAGACCCAGTTACCTACGAGCAGTACTTC	CASSLDPVTYEQYF
TRBV10-3	NA	TRBD1	TRBJ2-1	TGTGCCATCAGTCCCCCCCAGGGGGCTACCCATGAGCAGTTCTTC	CAISPPQGATHEQFF
TRBV5-5	NA	TRBD1	TRBJ2-5	TGTGCCAGCAGTCCCGGGACAGGGGGCGTGGAGACCCAGTACTTC	CASSPGTGGVETQYF
TRBV7-2	few	NA	TRBJ2-5	TGTGCCAGCAGCCCCCACCACCAAGAGACCCAGTACTTC	CASSPHHQETQYF
TRBV6-6	few	TRBD1	TRBJ2-4	TGTGCCAGTACAGGGGGCTCCCTAGCCAAAAACATTCAGTACTTC	CASTGGSLAKNIQYF
TRBV7-2	NA	TRBD1	TRBJ1-2	TGTGCCAGCAGACCACCGGGACAGGGGATTGGCTACACCTTC	CASRPPGQGIGYTF
TRBV24-1	NA	TRBD1	TRBJ2-3	TGTGCCACCAGTGATCCGGGACAGGGGTCCGCAGATACGCAGTATTTT	CATSDPGQGSADTQYF
TRBV7-4	NA	NA	TRBJ2-3	TGTGCCAGCAGCCCCGAGGCGCGTTCCGAGGAGCTGTATTTT	CASSPEARSEELYF
TRBV18	many	NA	TRBJ2-6	TGTGCCAGCTCTGCCGGGACCCAGGGTGGGGCCAACGTCCTGACTTTC	CASSAGTQGGANVLTF
TRBV28	NA	TRBD1	TRBJ2-7	TGTGCCAGCAGGTCCGGGACAGGGTACGAGCAGTACTTC	CASRSGTGYEQYF
TRBV6-1	medium-sized	TRBD1	TRBJ2-1	TGTGCCAGCACCCCAGGACAGGGGTTAAATGAGCAGTTCTTC	CASTPGQGLNEQFF
TRBV28	NA	NA	TRBJ2-1	TGTGCCAGCAGTTTATCTCCAGGGATGGGCTCCTACAATGAGCAGTTCTTC	CASSLSPGMGSYNEQFF
TRBV7-8	NA	TRBD2	TRBJ2-7	TGTGCCAGCAGCCTCAGCGGGAGCGAGCAGTACTTC	CASSLSGSEQYF
TRBV6-6	NA	NA	TRBJ2-7	TGTGCCAGCAGTTACGTACATTCAGGAGACTACGAGCAGTACTTC	CASSYVHSGDYEQYF
TRBV7-2	once	NA	TRBJ2-3	TGTGCCAGCAGCTTGGGTGCGAACACCGGGGAGCTGTATTTT	CASSLGANTGELYF
TRBV7-3	NA	TRBD2	TRBJ2-1	TGTGCCAGCAGCTTAACAAGACTAGCGGGAGGTAGGAATGAGCAGTTCTTC	CASSLTRLAGGRNEQFF
TRBV7-9	NA	TRBD2	TRBJ2-5	TGTGCCAGCAGCCTCGGACTAGCGGGAGATCAAGAGACCCAGTACTTC	CASSLGLAGDQETQYF
TRBV7-2	NA	NA	TRBJ1-1	TGTGCCAGCAGCTTTTCCGTGAACACTGAAGCTTTCTTT	CASSFSVNTEAFF
TRBV7-6	NA	NA	TRBJ2-1	TGTGCCAGCAGCTTAGCTATAGGGAGACGACAGTTCTTC	CASSLAIGRRQFF
TRBV6-1	NA	TRBD1	TRBJ2-7	TGTGCCAGCTTGGAACCGGGACAGGGAACCTACGAGCAGTACTTC	CASLEPGQGTYEQYF